Following are 17 T cell receptor beta chains from one sample sequenced in a study of graft-versus-host responses after intestinal transplantation. Clones were read by immunoSEQ multiplex PCR, and TCRdb kept only the in-frame ones, dropping some. The repertoire holds about 40,000 clones, with approximately 95% as singletons. The source material was PBMCs, sampled almost 750 days after intestinal transplantation. The receptors were sampled from a human patient who received an intestinal transplant, so some T cells may come from the graft donor.

This chain joins TRBV27 and TRBJ1-1, with unresolved D. The V gene lost 3 bases and the J gene lost 4 bases, with 12 bases spanning the gap. The CDR3 extends over 14 amino acids. The germline CDR1 and CDR2 sequences are MNHEY and SMNVEV (reference sequence). The CDR3 loop reads CASSLGRTGTEAFF. Written as DNA, the CDR3 is TGTGCCAGCAGTTTGGGCCGGACGGGCACTGAAGCTTTCTTT.

The chain employs TRBV6-6 and TRBJ2-3, with D unresolved. This CDR3 comprises 12 residues. Germline CDR1 reads MNHNY; CDR2 reads SVGAGI (reference sequence). V lost 0 bases, J lost 8 bases, and 6 bases lay in between. Here the CDR3 DNA reads TGTGCCAGCAGTTACTCGAAGGGTACGCAGTATTTT. Translation: CASSYSKGTQYF.

This sequence joins TRBV4-1 and TRBJ2-7; tentatively, D is TRBD2 (6 bases). In germline, CDR1 is MGHRA, CDR2 YSYEKL. The CDR3 spans 14 residues. Trimming removed 1 base at V and 2 bases at J, with 9 bases between. The CDR3 bases are TGCGCCAGCAGCCAAGTTAGCGGACCCTACGAGCAGTACTTC. It is translated as CASSQVSGPYEQYF.

The chain joins TRBV30 to TRBJ2-5; D not resolved. The length of the CDR3 is 13 residues. Germline V gene data show CDR1 as GTSNPN and CDR2 as SVGIG (reference sequence). V gave up 1 base and J gave up 1 base, with 7 bases separating them. This CDR3 is CAWSGILQETQYF. The CDR3 nucleotides read TGTGCCTGGAGTGGGATCCTCCAAGAGACCCAGTACTTC.

The chain is built from TRBV7-9 and TRBJ2-3; D call uncertain. In germline, CDR1 is SEHNR, CDR2 FQNEAQ (reference sequence). Trimming left V 1 base short and J 3 bases short, with 20 bases between. The CDR3 has 18 amino acids. The CDR3 here is CASSLEPRTNKETDTQYF. CDR3 DNA sequence: TGTGCCAGCAGCTTAGAGCCGCGCACCAATAAAGAAACAGATACGCAGTATTTT.

The chain combines TRBV2 with TRBJ1-2; TRBD1 matches at 8 bases. Per the germline V gene, CDR1 is SNHLY and CDR2 is FYNNEI. The length of the CDR3 is 14 residues. J gave up 2 bases and V 3 bases, and 2 bases lay outside the gene matches. In DNA, the CDR3 is TGTGCCAGCAGTGACAGGGGGCGCAACTATGGCTACACCTTC. As protein: CASSDRGRNYGYTF.

The rearrangement uses TRBV10-3 and TRBJ2-5, with D maybe TRBD1 (6 bases). This CDR3 is built from 15 residues. Germline CDR1 ENHRY, CDR2 SYGVKD. V gave up 6 bases and J gave up 1 base, with 15 bases separating them. The CDR3 DNA reads as TGTGCCATCAGATCCGGGACACCCTTCCAAGAGACCCAGTACTTC. This translates into CAIRSGTPFQETQYF.

V is TRBV11-3 and J is TRBJ2-7; the D is unclear. The CDR3 consists of 14 residues. Trimming left V 5 bases short and J 2 bases short, with 13 bases between. CDR1 and CDR2 (germline): SGHNT, YENEEA. CDR3: CASSPSDGTYEQYF. In DNA, the CDR3 is TGTGCCAGCAGCCCTTCCGACGGAACCTACGAGCAGTACTTC.

The chain recombines TRBV5-1 with TRBJ2-7; 9 bases map to TRBD2. Germline values: CDR1 SGHRS, CDR2 YFSETQ. Trimming took 1 base from V and 2 from J; bases not matched to a gene: 13. The CDR3 extends over 18 amino acids. This chain's CDR3 is CASSLLNSGSVGTYEQYF. DNA of the CDR3: TGCGCCAGCAGCTTGTTAAATAGCGGGAGTGTAGGGACCTACGAGCAGTACTTC.

Concerning this clone: At the DNA level, this CDR3 is encoded by other sequences in the same sample as well. The rearrangement links TRBV4-1 to TRBJ2-7; D remains unclear. Per germline, CDR1 MGHRA and CDR2 YSYEKL. The CDR3 runs to 13 residues. The germline V and J ends were trimmed by 0 bases and 4 bases, with 7 bases remaining between them. CDR3 sequence: CASSQDGGYEQYF. The CDR3 DNA reads as TGCGCCAGCAGCCAAGATGGCGGTTACGAGCAGTACTTC.

The chain recombines TRBV11-2 with TRBJ2-7, with unresolved D. The germline CDR1 and CDR2 sequences are SGHAT and FQNNGV. Deletions cut 1 base from V and 1 base from J, with 5 bases between. The CDR3 length is 13 residues. CDR3 nucleotides: TGTGCCAGCAGCTTAGTCGGATCCTACGAGCAGTACTTC. The encoded protein is CASSLVGSYEQYF.

The chain carries TRBV6-7 and TRBJ2-3; maybe TRBD1 (5 bases). TRBV6-7 is sorted into the ORF group, with uncertain function. Trimming stripped 6 bases from V and 7 bases from J, with 11 bases between. The CDR3 sequence is 12 residues long. The CDR3 protein is CASSQRGNTQYF. For the CDR3, the DNA is TGTGCCAGCAGCCAAAGGGGAAATACGCAGTATTTT.

V is TRBV7-2 and J is TRBJ2-2; 7 nucleotides match TRBD2. V was clipped by 5 bases and J by 5 bases; unmatched bases: 8. This CDR3 contains 15 residues. The germline V gene encodes CDR1 SGHTA and CDR2 FQGNSA. CDR3 amino acids: CASSARRGRTGELFF. As DNA, the CDR3 is TGTGCCAGCAGCGCTCGGCGGGGGAGAACCGGGGAGCTGTTTTTT. Full variable domain (remainder filled in from reference TRBV7-2 and TRBJ2-2): GAGVSQSPSNKVTEKGKDVELRCDPISGHTALYWYRQSLGQGLEFLIYFQGNSAPDKSGLPSDRFSAERTGGSVSTLTIQRTQQEDSAVYLCASSARRGRTGELFFGEGSRLTVL.

V is TRBV18 and J is TRBJ1-1, with D perhaps matching TRBD1 (5 bases). This CDR3 has 15 residues. Trimming took off 3 bases at V and 0 bases at J, with 11 bases between the two ends. Germline CDR1 KGHSH, CDR2 LQKENI. CDR3 sequence reads: CASSPSTVMNTEAFF. The DNA of the CDR3 is TGTGCCAGCTCACCCTCGACAGTGATGAACACTGAAGCTTTCTTT.

This clone showed up just a few times. The V and J genes are TRBV5-1 and TRBJ2-5; 7 bases line up with TRBD2. Germline V gene data show CDR1 as SGHRS and CDR2 as YFSETQ. The CDR3 is 15 residues long. V was pared by 0 bases and J by 3 bases, with 5 bases of the junction left unmatched. The DNA of the CDR3 is TGCGCCAGCAGCTTGGCGGGAGGTTGGGAAGAGACCCAGTACTTC. It translates to CASSLAGGWEETQYF.

In this sample, this clone turned up once. This chain joins TRBV5-7 and TRBJ1-1; D is perhaps TRBD1 (6 bases). TRBV5-7 is labeled an ORF, and its function is uncertain. The CDR3 is 14 amino acids. Trimming pared 4 bases from V and 5 bases from J, leaving 15 bases between. CDR3 nucleotide sequence: TGTGCCAGCAGCAGCTCAATACAGGGAACTGAAGCTTTCTTT. It codes for CASSSSIQGTEAFF.

This rearrangement joins TRBV5-1 to TRBJ2-5; 8 nucleotides match TRBD1. The trim removed 4 bases at V and 0 bases at J, leaving 5 bases unmatched. CDR3 size: 15 residues. Germline V CDR1 and CDR2: SGHRS, YFSETQ. As DNA, the CDR3 is TGCGCCAGCAGCACCCCGGACAGGGACCAAGAGACCCAGTACTTC. This codes for CASSTPDRDQETQYF.